This is a list of T cell receptor beta chains from one sample in a study of blood T cell repertoires in COVID-19. Using immunoSEQ multiplex PCR, the repertoire was profiled, and TCRdb retains in-frame clones only, with some absent. The table lists 150,000 to 180,000 clones, about four fifths of them singletons. The material sequenced was peripheral blood. These receptors all stem from a woman aged 55-75 years with acute or convalescent COVID-19. The CDR3 runs from the conserved cysteine through the conserved F or W. D genes are given only for firm matches. Expanded clones are given a class, and other clones once, few, many or no size at all.

D gene	J gene	clone size	V gene	CDR3 DNA	CDR3 protein
.	TRBJ1-1	.	TRBV9	TGTGCCAGCAGCGTAGTTCAGGTGAACACTGAAGCTTTCTTT	CASSVVQVNTEAFF
TRBD2	TRBJ2-1	.	TRBV10-3	TGTGCCATCCGGGCGGGACCGGGGGTGGGGGGGACCTACAATGAGCAGTTCTTC	CAIRAGPGVGGTYNEQFF
.	TRBJ1-1	.	TRBV10-3	TGTGCCATCAGATGTGCGGAAGTGAGCACTGAAGCTTTCTTT	CAIRCAEVSTEAFF
.	TRBJ1-2	.	TRBV7-9	TGTGCCAGCAGCTTGCCTGGTTCCGGTTATGGCTACACCTTC	CASSLPGSGYGYTF
TRBD1	TRBJ1-5	.	TRBV2	TGTGCCAGCAGTTGGACAGGGCGCAATCAGCCCCAGCATTTT	CASSWTGRNQPQHF
.	TRBJ2-5	.	TRBV11-2	TGTGCCAGCAGGCGGGGGCAAAACCAAGAGACCCAGTACTTC	CASRRGQNQETQYF
.	TRBJ1-2	once	TRBV18	TGTGCCAGCTCCCAAGGAGACTACAGGGCCTCTGGCTACACCTTC	CASSQGDYRASGYTF
.	TRBJ1-6	.	TRBV30	TGTGCCTGCCCGGGAGGGGGACCCTATAATTCACCCCTCCACTTT	CACPGGGPYNSPLHF
.	TRBJ1-6	once	TRBV6-1	TGTGCCAGCAGTGACCTACCGAGAGAATACGCACCCCTCCACTTT	CASSDLPREYAPLHF
TRBD1	TRBJ1-1	.	TRBV5-1	TGCGCCAGCAGCTTGGGGACAGGGGGCCGAATGAACACTGAAGCTTTCTTT	CASSLGTGGRMNTEAFF
TRBD2	TRBJ2-5	once	TRBV3-1/TRBV3-2	TGTGCCAGCAGCCCGCGGACTAGCGGCAAGCAAGAGACCCAGTACTTC	CASSPRTSGKQETQYF
.	TRBJ1-3	once	TRBV18	TGTGCCAGCTCACCACCGGGGCGAGACACCATATATTTT	CASSPPGRDTIYF
.	TRBJ2-7	.	TRBV3-1/TRBV3-2	TGTGCCAGCAGAAGATTCGGGGGCGAGCAGTACTTC	CASRRFGGEQYF
TRBD1	TRBJ2-5	.	TRBV6-5	TGTGCCAGCAGCTGGGACAGGGTGACAGAGACCCAGTACTTC	CASSWDRVTETQYF
.	TRBJ1-6	.	TRBV3-1/TRBV3-2	TGTGCCAGCAGCGTCGGATGGAGGGACTCCTATAATTCACCCCTCCACTTT	CASSVGWRDSYNSPLHF
TRBD1	TRBJ1-3	.	TRBV9	TGTGCCAGCAGCGTAGAAGGGGGCGGGGTAGACACCATATATTTT	CASSVEGGGVDTIYF
.	TRBJ1-6	.	TRBV9	TGTGCCAGCAGCGTAGCTCAGGGGTCGGATTCGCCCCTCCACTTT	CASSVAQGSDSPLHF
.	TRBJ2-3	.	TRBV5-1	TGCGCCAGCGGCGTCCGACAGAGCACAGATACGCAGTATTTT	CASGVRQSTDTQYF
.	TRBJ1-3	once	TRBV7-9	TGTGCCAGCAGCCAGAATACAGGGACTGGAAACACCATATATTTT	CASSQNTGTGNTIYF
TRBD1	TRBJ1-5	.	TRBV3-1/TRBV3-2	TGTGCCAGCAGCCATAGTGACAGGGGAACAAGTCAGCCCCAGCATTTT	CASSHSDRGTSQPQHF
.	TRBJ1-6	.	TRBV28	TGTGCCAGCAGTCTTTCGCCAGGGCGGTCACCCCTCCACTTT	CASSLSPGRSPLHF
.	TRBJ2-3	.	TRBV19	TGTGCCAGTAGCCGACCGGGTACGCAGTATTTT	CASSRPGTQYF
.	TRBJ2-1	.	TRBV9	TGTGCCAGCAGCCAGGGGTCCTACAATGAGCAGTTCTTC	CASSQGSYNEQFF
TRBD2	TRBJ2-1	.	TRBV12-5	TGTGCTAGTGTAGCGGGGGGGCGGTATGAGCAGTTCTTC	CASVAGGRYEQFF
.	TRBJ2-5	.	TRBV6-5	TGTGCCAGCAACACCCGATCCGGGGGTCGTGAGACCCAGTACTTC	CASNTRSGGRETQYF
.	TRBJ2-1	once	TRBV7-9	TGTGCCAGCAGCTCGAACGCAGTCAACAATGAGCAGTTCTTC	CASSSNAVNNEQFF
TRBD2	TRBJ2-2	.	TRBV10-3	TGTGCCATCAGTGACCCGCGGGGGGGTACCGGGGAGCTGTTTTTT	CAISDPRGGTGELFF
TRBD1	TRBJ1-6	.	TRBV18	TGTGCCAGCTCACCGGACAGGGGCGAGCCCCTCCACTTT	CASSPDRGEPLHF
TRBD1	TRBJ2-6	.	TRBV7-3	TGTGCCAGCAGCGGACGGGGACAGGGAGCTGGGGCCAACGTCCTGACTTTC	CASSGRGQGAGANVLTF
.	TRBJ1-2	.	TRBV28	TGTGCCAGCAGCCTTATAGCTGGGGGCCTTAACTATGGCTACACCTTC	CASSLIAGGLNYGYTF
.	TRBJ1-1	.	TRBV5-8	TGTGCCAGCAAACCCGCACAGGGAATAAGGGGGACTGAAGCTTTCTTT	CASKPAQGIRGTEAFF
.	TRBJ1-2	.	TRBV6-5	TGTGCCAGCAGTTCTGGGGCCACAGGGACCTTCTATGGCTACACCTTC	CASSSGATGTFYGYTF
TRBD1	TRBJ1-4	once	TRBV5-1	TGCGCCAGCAGCGTGGGACAGGGTATGGCCACTAATGAAAAACTGTTTTTT	CASSVGQGMATNEKLFF
.	TRBJ1-6	.	TRBV27	TGTGCCAGCAGATCTATTGACAGTACCTCCTATAATTCACCCCTCCACTTT	CASRSIDSTSYNSPLHF
.	TRBJ2-3	.	TRBV2	TGTGCCAGCAGGACTATTCCGGGTCCTAGCACAGATACGCAGTATTTT	CASRTIPGPSTDTQYF